This T cell receptor beta chain emerged from a study of T cells after yellow fever vaccination. Study-level results: Most primary-vaccination clones recurred post-booster (nearly 98% CD4, 85% to 90% CD8).

Conversion of TCR transcripts into cDNA relied on 5'RACE template switching, which added a universal primer site and UMIs. TCRdb used MiXCR to reprocess the 5' RACE reads, holding one entry per CDR3 protein. Of over 85,000 distinct CDR3 sequences listed, almost 9% are singletons. This clonotype was observed a handful of times. CDR3 length: 15 residues. V dropped 0 bases and J dropped 3 bases, with 12 bases sitting between them. Germline V gene lookup returns CDR1 MGHRA and CDR2 YSYEKL. This TCR derives from a man in his late teens or twenties who received the YFV17D yellow fever vaccine. This chain uses TRBV4-1 with TRBJ2-7; D remains ambiguous. Sequencing used CD8+ T cells not binding an NS4B(214-222) dextramer, sorted from PBMCs, obtained around 15 days after the first yellow fever vaccination. CDR3 residues: CASSQEWYQSYEQYF. In DNA, the CDR3 is TGCGCCAGCAGCCAAGAGTGGTACCAAAGCTACGAGCAGTACTTC.